These 15 T cell receptor beta chains originate from one sample sequenced in a study of shared clonotypes between healthy human individuals. Sequencing used immunoSEQ multiplex PCR; TCRdb keeps in-frame clones, though not all of them. The sample shows 2 million to 2.5 million clones, approximately 95% of them seen only once. Sequenced sample: naive CD4+ T cells from PBMCs. Described subset: CD45RA+ positively selected. The source of these receptors is a man aged 18 to 29 in good health. Some clones in this sample may be carry-over from other donors' samples.

This rearrangement joins TRBV7-2 to TRBJ1-5; D ambiguous. The germline CDR1 and CDR2 sequences are SGHTA and FQGNSA. This CDR3 is 14 amino acids long. Trimming stripped 2 bases from V and 0 bases from J, with 5 bases between. DNA for the CDR3: TGTGCCAGCAGCTTAAGGTATAGCAATCAGCCCCAGCATTTT. Its translation is CASSLRYSNQPQHF.

This rearrangement joins TRBV5-1 to TRBJ1-1; D not certain. Trimming cost V 4 bases and J 2 bases, with 15 bases left between them. Germline assignment: CDR1 SGHRS and CDR2 YFSETQ. The CDR3 sequence is 15 residues long. The CDR3 spells CASSASQKSNTEAFF. As DNA, the CDR3 is TGCGCCAGCAGCGCATCACAGAAGTCTAACACTGAAGCTTTCTTT.

A remark on this clone: The sample carries other DNA sequences with the same CDR3. The CDR3 DNA is TGTGCCAGCAGTGTAACCACAGATACGCAGTATTTT. Residues: CASSVTTDTQYF. The chain employs TRBV2 and TRBJ2-3; D remains ambiguous. Trimming removed 4 bases at V and 2 bases at J, with 4 bases between. Germline assignment: CDR1 SNHLY and CDR2 FYNNEI. The CDR3 contains 12 residues.

This chain connects TRBV5-1 to TRBJ2-2; D not resolved. Germline CDR1 reads SGHRS; CDR2 reads YFSETQ. Trimming took 0 bases from V and 6 from J, leaving 15 bases between them. The length of the CDR3 is 16 residues. CDR3 residues: CASSLAPGPGSGELFF. The CDR3 region has the DNA TGCGCCAGCAGCTTGGCGCCGGGCCCTGGGTCCGGGGAGCTGTTTTTT.

The chain links TRBV6-5 to TRBJ2-7; D tentatively reads TRBD1 or TRBD2 (6 bases each). V was shortened by 2 bases and J by 6 bases, with 17 bases between the two germline ends. The CDR3 loop spans 15 amino acids. Germline V gives CDR1 MNHEY, CDR2 SVGAGI. CDR3 amino acids: CASSYDRRRGVEQYF. The CDR3 DNA is TGTGCCAGCAGTTACGACAGACGAAGGGGGGTCGAGCAGTACTTC.

The rearrangement uses TRBV28 and TRBJ1-5; D possibly corresponds to TRBD1 (6 bases). CDR3 length: 15 amino acids. CDR1 and CDR2 (germline): MDHEN, SYDVKM. Trimming took 2 bases from V and 3 from J, leaving 11 bases between them. CDR3 sequence reads: CASSLPTGYNQPQHF. CDR3 coding DNA: TGTGCCAGCAGTTTACCCACAGGGTACAATCAGCCCCAGCATTTT.

The rearrangement uses TRBV30 and TRBJ1-5; D is uncertain. The CDR3 has 13 amino acids. V was cut by 4 bases and J by 2 bases, with 9 bases left in between. From germline, CDR1 is GTSNPN and CDR2 SVGIG (reference sequence). CDR3 nucleotides: TGTGCCTGGAACGACGCGGGCAATCAGCCCCAGCATTTT. This codes for CAWNDAGNQPQHF.

The chain uses TRBV6-6 and TRBJ2-1, with 10 positions matching TRBD1. Trimming at V came to 0 bases and at J to 4 bases, leaving 3 bases not matched to a gene. The V gene's germline CDR1 is MNHNY and CDR2 SVGAGI (reference sequence). This CDR3 contains 16 residues. DNA of the CDR3: TGTGCCAGCAGTTACTCGTGGGACAGGGGTTACAATGAGCAGTTCTTC. Amino acids: CASSYSWDRGYNEQFF.

The V call is TRBV7-2, the J call TRBJ1-4, with 7 bases identical to TRBD1. CDR1 SGHTA and CDR2 FQGNSA come from the germline V gene. The CDR3 is 14 amino acids. The V and J ends lost 4 bases and 7 bases, in that order; junction bases with no gene match: 6. CDR3 region: CASSSGQAREKLFF. CDR3 nucleotides: TGTGCCAGCAGCTCCGGACAGGCGCGTGAAAAACTGTTTTTT.

V and J are TRBV27 and TRBJ2-3, with TRBD1 matching over 12 bases. The CDR3 has 15 residues. Germline trimming cut 4 bases from V and 5 bases from J; bases unmatched to any gene: 4. The germline V gene encodes CDR1 MNHEY and CDR2 SMNVEV (reference sequence). The CDR3 is CASSSGQGAVDTQYF. CDR3 coding DNA: TGTGCCAGCAGTTCGGGACAGGGGGCTGTAGATACGCAGTATTTT.

The V gene is TRBV15, the J gene TRBJ2-5, with no clear D. This CDR3 is built from 14 residues. CDR1 and CDR2 (germline): LNHNV, YYDKDF (reference sequence). Trimming cost V 3 bases and J 5 bases, with 13 bases left between them. This chain's CDR3 is CATSRAARGETQYF. CDR3 bases: TGTGCCACCAGCAGGGCCGCGCGTGGGGAGACCCAGTACTTC.

The CDR3 sequence: CASSSEGVWNNEQFF. CDR3 in DNA: TGTGCCAGCAGTAGTGAGGGGGTTTGGAACAATGAGCAGTTCTTC. The chain couples TRBV28 to TRBJ2-1; D might be TRBD1 (6 bases). The V and J ends lost 5 bases and 5 bases respectively, with 16 bases between them. Germline V gives CDR1 MDHEN, CDR2 SYDVKM. The CDR3 consists of 15 residues.

The rearrangement links TRBV7-2 to TRBJ2-3; 8 bases agree with TRBD2. The CDR3 sequence is 16 residues long. Germline assignment: CDR1 SGHTA and CDR2 FQGNSA. The ends lost 1 base at V and 5 bases at J; junction bases unmatched: 8. The CDR3 loop reads CASSLVGAGAGDTQYF. Written as DNA, the CDR3 is TGTGCCAGCAGCTTAGTCGGAGCGGGAGCAGGAGATACGCAGTATTTT. The variable domain in full, with the rest retrieved from reference TRBV7-2 and TRBJ2-3, is GAGVSQSPSNKVTEKGKDVELRCDPISGHTALYWYRQSLGQGLEFLIYFQGNSAPDKSGLPSDRFSAERTGGSVSTLTIQRTQQEDSAVYLCASSLVGAGAGDTQYFGPGTRLTVL.

This clone has only one observation. CDR3 sequence: CASSLVARGGFKNIQYF. In DNA, the CDR3 is TGTGCCAGCAGTTTAGTCGCCAGGGGGGGTTTCAAAAACATTCAGTACTTC. This rearrangement joins TRBV28 to TRBJ2-4, with D perhaps being TRBD1 or TRBD2 (7 bases each). Germline CDR1 and CDR2: MDHEN and SYDVKM. The CDR3 covers 17 residues. V lost 2 bases and J lost 3, with 17 bases in between.

The rearrangement uses TRBV18 and TRBJ2-1, with 7 bases matching TRBD1. With V trimmed by 8 bases and J by 3 bases, 4 bases remained unmatched. Germline assignment: CDR1 KGHSH and CDR2 LQKENI. The CDR3 length is 13 residues. The CDR3 is CASRDSRYNEQFF. CDR3 in DNA: TGTGCCAGCCGGGACAGCCGCTACAATGAGCAGTTCTTC. The full variable domain, completed using reference TRBV18 and TRBJ2-1, is NAGVMQNPRHLVRRRGQEARLRCSPMKGHSHVYWYRQLPEEGLKFMVYLQKENIIDESGMPKERFSAEFPKEGPSILRIQQVVRGDSAAYFCASRDSRYNEQFFGPGTRLTVL.